A selection of T cell receptor beta chains follows, all from one sample in a study of regulatory T cells in long-lasting Graves disease. Via MiXCR, TCRdb re-called the multiplex PCR reads, giving one row per CDR3 protein. This table has approximately 400,000 distinct CDR3 sequences, 14% to 15% appearing once. A further study also used this sample, focusing on T cells in Graves' hyperthyroidism and ophthalmopathy.

The sample was peripheral blood mononuclear cells (PBMCs), taken at new diagnosis, from a patient treated with antithyroid drugs. Every receptor here comes from a woman in her 30s with Graves disease. Both conserved end residues are part of each CDR3. D genes are given only for firm matches. Clone size is given for some rows only: seen once, a few or many times, or a class if the clone is expanded.

d_gene: .
v_gene: TRBV7-9
len: 14
abundance: many
j_gene: TRBJ1-1
CDR3aa: CASREQGTNTEAFF
CDR3nt: TGTGCCAGCAGGGAACAGGGAACGAACACTGAAGCTTTCTTT

d_gene: TRBD1
v_gene: TRBV7-6
len: 15
abundance: .
j_gene: TRBJ1-1
CDR3aa: CASSLYSGGSTEAFF
CDR3nt: TGTGCCAGCAGCTTATACTCAGGGGGTAGCACTGAAGCTTTCTTT

d_gene: TRBD2
v_gene: TRBV3-1
len: 15
abundance: many
j_gene: TRBJ2-5
CDR3aa: CASSARTSGSQTQYF
CDR3nt: TGTGCCAGCAGCGCCCGGACTAGCGGGAGCCAGACCCAGTACTTC

d_gene: .
v_gene: TRBV28
len: 13
abundance: .
j_gene: TRBJ1-5
CDR3aa: CASSFSHGKPQHF
CDR3nt: TGTGCCAGCAGTTTCAGTCATGGGAAGCCCCAGCATTTT

d_gene: TRBD2
v_gene: TRBV4-1
len: 14
abundance: many
j_gene: TRBJ2-7
CDR3aa: CASSQPGLAYEQYF
CDR3nt: TGCGCCAGCAGCCAGCCGGGACTAGCCTACGAGCAGTACTTC

d_gene: .
v_gene: TRBV6-2/TRBV6-3
len: 16
abundance: many
j_gene: TRBJ2-7
CDR3aa: CASSYSDGVPPNEQYF
CDR3nt: TGTGCCAGCAGTTACTCAGACGGGGTACCACCTAACGAGCAGTACTTC

d_gene: TRBD2
v_gene: TRBV4-1
len: 17
abundance: .
j_gene: TRBJ2-1
CDR3aa: CASSFGRSGGPYNEQFF
CDR3nt: TGCGCCAGCAGCTTCGGCCGTAGCGGGGGACCCTACAATGAGCAGTTCTTC

d_gene: .
v_gene: TRBV12-3/TRBV12-4
len: 14
abundance: many
j_gene: TRBJ2-7
CDR3aa: CASSFSLKYREQYF
CDR3nt: TGTGCCAGCAGTTTTAGTCTAAAGTACAGGGAGCAGTACTTC

d_gene: TRBD1
v_gene: TRBV12-3/TRBV12-4
len: 15
abundance: many
j_gene: TRBJ2-2
CDR3aa: CASSSGTGGTGELFF
CDR3nt: TGTGCCAGCAGTTCCGGGACAGGGGGAACCGGGGAGCTGTTTTTT

d_gene: .
v_gene: TRBV12-3/TRBV12-4
len: 15
abundance: many
j_gene: TRBJ2-7
CDR3aa: CASSLASRGGYEQYF
CDR3nt: TGTGCCAGCAGTTTAGCGAGCAGGGGCGGGTACGAGCAGTACTTC

d_gene: .
v_gene: TRBV27
len: 13
abundance: many
j_gene: TRBJ2-7
CDR3aa: CASSRRGGYEQYF
CDR3nt: TGTGCCAGCAGTCGAAGGGGAGGATACGAGCAGTACTTC

d_gene: TRBD2
v_gene: TRBV20-1
len: 15
abundance: few
j_gene: TRBJ2-1
CDR3aa: CSAPRTSGRVDEQFF
CDR3nt: TGCAGTGCCCCACGGACTAGCGGGAGGGTGGATGAGCAGTTCTTC

d_gene: TRBD1
v_gene: TRBV20-1
len: 15
abundance: once
j_gene: TRBJ1-4
CDR3aa: CSAQQGSLDNEKLFF
CDR3nt: TGCAGTGCTCAACAGGGGTCTTTAGATAATGAAAAACTGTTTTTT